These 31 T cell receptor beta chains were sequenced from one sample in a study of shared clonotypes between healthy human individuals. TCRdb's table, derived via immunoSEQ multiplex PCR, lists solely in-frame clones and lacks some. Of 2 million to 2.5 million clones in the sample, about 92% are singletons; the top ten hold approximately 1.7%. The naive CD8 population came from CD45RO-negative cells selected for CCR7, without terminally differentiated effector memory CD45RA+ cells. The sequenced material came from naive CD8+ T cells from PBMCs. The receptors shown here come from a young man in good health. Some clones in this sample may be carry-over from other donors' samples.

In the case of this clone: At the DNA level, this CDR3 is encoded by other sequences in the same sample as well. The chain joins TRBV27 to TRBJ2-7; 9 bases line up with TRBD2. Per germline, CDR1 MNHEY and CDR2 SMNVEV (reference sequence). Trimming took 3 bases from V and 3 from J; bases not matched to a gene: 3. The CDR3 length is 14 residues. CDR3 region: CASSLAGGIYEQYF. The CDR3, as DNA: TGTGCCAGCAGTTTGGCGGGAGGGATCTACGAGCAGTACTTC.

The chain is built from TRBV7-2 and TRBJ2-7; TRBD2 is a possible D gene (5 bases). Germline CDR1 SGHTA, CDR2 FQGNSA. Between the trimmed V and J ends, which lost 1 base and 0 bases, there was a span of 13 bases. This CDR3 has 16 amino acids. This CDR3 is CASSLGSAAVSYEQYF. The DNA for the CDR3 is TGTGCCAGCAGCTTAGGATCAGCGGCAGTCTCCTACGAGCAGTACTTC.

The chain uses TRBV29-1 and TRBJ1-1, with 7 bases that match TRBD1. This CDR3 contains 14 residues. V lost 6 bases and J lost 1; bases outside the gene matches: 8. The germline gives CDR1 SQVTM, CDR2 ANQGSEA. Here the CDR3 reads CSVHSGGRNTEAFF. DNA of the CDR3: TGCAGCGTGCATTCAGGGGGTCGGAACACTGAAGCTTTCTTT.

The V call is TRBV5-4, the J call TRBJ2-1; TRBD2 agrees at 13 bases. The length of the CDR3 is 17 residues. The V gene end was trimmed by 3 bases and the J gene end by 6 bases; junction bases not matched to a gene: 9. Germline V gene data show CDR1 as SGHNT and CDR2 as YYREEE (reference sequence). The CDR3 DNA sequence: TGTGCCAGCAGCTCTGGACTAGCGGGAGCCCGGGCCAATGAGCAGTTCTTC. Its translation is CASSSGLAGARANEQFF. Complete variable domain (other parts from reference TRBV5-4 and TRBJ2-1): ETGVTQSPTHLIKTRGQQVTLRCSSQSGHNTVSWYQQALGQGPQFIFQYYREEENGRGNFPPRFSGLQFPNYSSELNVNALELDDSALYLCASSSGLAGARANEQFFGPGTRLTVL.

Points on this clone: Other DNA variants within this sample encode the same CDR3. The genes are TRBV7-9 and TRBJ2-7; the D gene is possibly TRBD1 (6 bases). Between the trimmed V and J ends, which lost 5 bases and 6 bases, there was a span of 11 bases. The CDR3 contains 12 residues. Germline lookup yields CDR1 SEHNR and CDR2 FQNEAQ (reference sequence). CDR3 region: CASSPDRLEQYF. The DNA for the CDR3 is TGTGCCAGCAGCCCGGACAGACTCGAGCAGTACTTC. The whole variable domain, filled in from reference TRBV7-9 and TRBJ2-7, reads DTGVSQNPRHKITKRGQNVTFRCDPISEHNRLYWYRQTLGQGPEFLTYFQNEAQLEKSRLLSDRFSAERPKGSFSTLEIQRTEQGDSAMYLCASSPDRLEQYFGPGTRLTVT.

V gene TRBV11-2 combines with J gene TRBJ2-1; no clear D gene. CDR3 length equals 16 residues. The ends were cut back, 1 base at V and 4 bases at J, with 14 bases in the middle. Per germline, CDR1 SGHAT and CDR2 FQNNGV. CDR3 nucleotides: TGTGCCAGCAGCTTAGGGGTGGAGAAGGCTTACAATGAGCAGTTCTTC. Translating it yields CASSLGVEKAYNEQFF.

This chain uses TRBV7-9 with TRBJ1-1; 7 positions agree with TRBD1. CDR1 is SEHNR and CDR2 is FQNEAQ in the germline V gene (reference sequence). This CDR3 region has 16 residues. With V trimmed by 5 bases and J by 0 bases, 9 bases remained unmatched. The chain's CDR3 is CASSAPGQHMNTEAFF. The CDR3 bases are TGTGCCAGCAGCGCGCCGGGACAGCACATGAACACTGAAGCTTTCTTT.

The chain has TRBV11-2 and TRBJ2-7, with 7 bases fitting TRBD1. Germline V gene sequence: CDR1 SGHAT, CDR2 FQNNGV. V dropped 6 bases and J dropped 0; count of bases not matched to a gene: 8. This CDR3 spans 15 amino acids. In DNA form, the CDR3 reads TGTGCCAGCAGTCACAGGGGCGAAAGCTCCTACGAGCAGTACTTC. This gives the protein CASSHRGESSYEQYF.

This clone was found once. Other DNA sequences in the sample encode the same CDR3. The chain has TRBV30 and TRBJ2-7; 8 bases line up with TRBD1. V lost 3 bases and J lost 3; bases outside the gene matches: 4. Germline assignment: CDR1 GTSNPN and CDR2 SVGIG (reference sequence). The CDR3 runs to 13 residues. CDR3 sequence reads: CAWRGTGLYEQYF. The CDR3 coding sequence is TGTGCCTGGAGGGGGACAGGTCTCTACGAGCAGTACTTC.

V usage is TRBV25-1 and J usage is TRBJ1-1; D might be TRBD1 (5 bases). Germline CDR1 is MGHDK and CDR2 is SYGVNS. Trimming pared 1 base from V and 0 bases from J, leaving 6 bases between. The CDR3 contains 14 residues. In DNA form, the CDR3 reads TGTGCCAGCAGTGAATCACAGGTGAACACTGAAGCTTTCTTT. The encoded protein is CASSESQVNTEAFF. Based on the CDR3 plus reference TRBV25-1 and TRBJ1-1, the full variable domain is EADIYQTPRYLVIGTGKKITLECSQTMGHDKMYWYQQDPGMELHLIHYSYGVNSTEKGDLSSESTVSRIRTEHFPLTLESARPSHTSQYLCASSESQVNTEAFFGQGTRLTVV.

This clone appeared once. The chain links TRBV9 to TRBJ1-1; D not resolved. CDR1 is SGDLS, CDR2 YYNGEE, per germline. CDR3 length: 15 amino acids. V was cut by 0 bases and J by 1 base, with 10 bases left in between. CDR3 nucleotides: TGTGCCAGCAGCGTAGTTTCCGCCCCGAACACTGAAGCTTTCTTT. It translates to CASSVVSAPNTEAFF.

The chain carries TRBV7-9 and TRBJ2-3, with unresolved D. The V gene lost 1 base and the J gene lost 4 bases, with 6 bases spanning the gap. From germline, CDR1 is SEHNR and CDR2 FQNEAQ (reference sequence). The length of the CDR3 is 13 residues. The CDR3 DNA reads TGTGCCAGCAGCTTAGTGCGGCCAGATACGCAGTATTTT. Protein product: CASSLVRPDTQYF. Filled out from reference TRBV7-9 and TRBJ2-3, the complete variable domain reads DTGVSQNPRHKITKRGQNVTFRCDPISEHNRLYWYRQTLGQGPEFLTYFQNEAQLEKSRLLSDRFSAERPKGSFSTLEIQRTEQGDSAMYLCASSLVRPDTQYFGPGTRLTVL.

Details on this clone: Other DNA sequences in this specimen translate into the identical CDR3. The V call is TRBV6-4, the J call TRBJ2-1; D call uncertain. The CDR3 totals 11 residues. V shed 2 bases and J shed 6 bases, with 2 bases lying between them. CDR1 MRHNA and CDR2 SNTAGT come from the germline V gene. Here the CDR3 DNA reads TGTGCCAGCAGTGACAGCAATGAGCAGTTCTTC. Translated: CASSDSNEQFF.

This clone has only one observation. V gene TRBV9 combines with J gene TRBJ2-6; TRBD2 matches 7 bases. Germline-derived CDR1 and CDR2 are SGDLS and YYNGEE. V gave up 4 bases and J gave up 2 bases; unmatched junction bases: 12. The CDR3 is made up of 18 amino acids. The CDR3 DNA reads as TGTGCCAGCAGCCTAGCGGTGGAGGGAGGACCTGGGGCCAACGTCCTGACTTTC. It encodes CASSLAVEGGPGANVLTF.

The chain couples TRBV6-1 to TRBJ2-2; 14 bases fit TRBD2. The CDR3 totals 15 residues. In germline, CDR1 is MNHNS, CDR2 SASEGT. In DNA form, the CDR3 reads TGTGCGGTGGCCGGGACTAGCGGGAGTGGCGGGGAGCTGTTTTTT. Protein: CAVAGTSGSGGELFF.

This chain joins TRBV28 and TRBJ2-3; D could derive from TRBD1 or TRBD2 (6 bases each). This CDR3 is 16 amino acids long. The V gene lost 4 bases and the J gene lost 3 bases, with 17 bases spanning the gap. CDR1 is MDHEN, CDR2 SYDVKM, per germline. The CDR3 nucleotides are TGTGCCAGCAGTTCCGAGGGGGGATGGTGGACAGATACGCAGTATTTT. This encodes CASSSEGGWWTDTQYF.

The genes are TRBV9 and TRBJ1-3; a weak D match, TRBD1 (5 bases). CDR3 length: 16 residues. V was clipped by 3 bases and J by 14 bases, with 27 bases between them. Germline V gene sequence: CDR1 SGDLS, CDR2 YYNGEE. CDR3 residues: CASSAGREEIRRGLYF. The CDR3 DNA sequence: TGTGCCAGCAGCGCCGGGCGAGAGGAAATAAGAAGGGGCCTATATTTT. The full variable domain, its missing parts supplied by reference TRBV9 and TRBJ1-3, is DSGVTQTPKHLITATGQRVTLRCSPRSGDLSVYWYQQSLDQGLQFLIQYYNGEERAKGNILERFSAQQFPDLHSELNLSSLELGDSALYFCASSAGREEIRRGLYFGEGSWLTVV.

This rearrangement joins TRBV7-8 to TRBJ2-5, with D perhaps TRBD1 (6 bases). V was trimmed by 8 bases and J by 7 bases, leaving 20 bases between them. The CDR3 is 14 residues long. CDR1 and CDR2 from the germline V gene are SGHVS and FQNEAQ. The CDR3 region is CASFGGDRRRTQYF. In DNA form, the CDR3 reads TGTGCCAGCTTCGGTGGTGACAGGCGGAGGACCCAGTACTTC.

This clone was counted a single time. The rearrangement uses TRBV19 and TRBJ1-2; D gene uncertain. V lost 5 bases and J lost 13, with 23 bases in between. CDR1 is LNHDA, CDR2 SQIVND, per germline (reference sequence). The CDR3 has 14 amino acids. The DNA of the CDR3 is TGTGCCAGTAGTGTAGTCGACGACACCAAGAAGCCCACCTTC. It is translated as CASSVVDDTKKPTF.

The chain employs TRBV6-5 and TRBJ2-7; 7 bases fit TRBD2. Trimming cost V 1 base and J 4 bases; bases outside gene matches: 10. The V gene's germline CDR1 is MNHEY and CDR2 SVGAGI. The CDR3 consists of 16 residues. DNA for the CDR3: TGTGCCAGCAGTTACTTTACGGGAGGAAGAACTTACGAGCAGTACTTC. Translated: CASSYFTGGRTYEQYF.

In the case of this clone: The same CDR3 arises from other DNA sequences in this sample as well. The V call is TRBV28, the J call TRBJ2-7; 8 bases map to TRBD1. CDR3 size: 13 residues. Germline CDR1 is MDHEN and CDR2 is SYDVKM. V was pared by 6 bases and J by 3 bases, with 4 bases of the junction left unmatched. Written as DNA, the CDR3 is TGTGCCAGCAGCTTGGACAGGGACTACGAGCAGTACTTC. It encodes CASSLDRDYEQYF.

This chain uses TRBV6-5 with TRBJ2-3, with unresolved D. Trimming took 6 bases from V and 1 from J, leaving 14 bases between them. Germline CDR1 MNHEY, CDR2 SVGAGI. The CDR3 covers 15 residues. This chain's CDR3 is CASSPRNWGTDTQYF. CDR3 in DNA: TGTGCCAGCAGCCCCAGGAACTGGGGCACAGATACGCAGTATTTT.

The J gene is TRBJ1-3, the V gene TRBV14, with D possibly matching TRBD1 (5 bases). Per the germline V gene, CDR1 is SGHDN and CDR2 is FVKESK. The CDR3 runs 14 residues. V lost 1 base and J 5 bases, leaving 9 bases between the germline ends. The DNA of the CDR3 is TGTGCCAGCAGCCAAGGGGGGAAAAGAAACACCATATATTTT. Translating gives CASSQGGKRNTIYF.

The V call is TRBV4-1, the J call TRBJ2-6; D possibly corresponds to TRBD1 (6 bases). The length of the CDR3 is 16 residues. Trimming cost V 3 bases and J 0 bases, with 9 bases left between them. In germline, CDR1 is MGHRA, CDR2 YSYEKL. CDR3 residues: CASSHGQSSGANVLTF. The CDR3, as DNA: TGCGCCAGCAGCCACGGACAGTCCTCTGGGGCCAACGTCCTGACTTTC.

The chain combines TRBV28 with TRBJ2-5; TRBD1 matches 10 bases. This CDR3 has 15 amino acids. J was trimmed by 5 bases and V by 1 base; bases with no gene match: 4. Germline-derived CDR1 and CDR2 are MDHEN and SYDVKM. The CDR3 region is CASSLSTGGWETQYF. The CDR3 DNA reads TGTGCCAGCAGTTTATCGACAGGGGGCTGGGAGACCCAGTACTTC.

DNA of the CDR3: TGTGCCAGCCACCGGGGGGAGGCCGATGGCTACACCTTC. This codes for CASHRGEADGYTF. The chain carries TRBV6-6 and TRBJ1-2, with a possible D match to TRBD1 (5 bases). Trimming removed 8 bases at V and 6 bases at J, with 16 bases between. The CDR3 runs to 13 residues. The germline gives CDR1 MNHNY, CDR2 SVGAGI (reference sequence).

V usage is TRBV9 and J usage is TRBJ2-5, with D perhaps TRBD2 (5 bases). The length of the CDR3 is 14 residues. Germline lookup yields CDR1 SGDLS and CDR2 YYNGEE. Trimming took off 3 bases at V and 4 bases at J, with 13 bases between the two ends. CDR3 amino acids: CASSDGNWRETQYF. The CDR3 DNA sequence: TGTGCCAGCAGCGACGGGAACTGGCGAGAGACCCAGTACTTC.

The rearrangement joins TRBV27 to TRBJ1-5; D remains ambiguous. From germline, CDR1 is MNHEY and CDR2 SMNVEV (reference sequence). CDR3 length: 14 amino acids. Trimming took off 3 bases at V and 6 bases at J, with 12 bases between the two ends. Here the CDR3 reads CASSFGRSVQPQHF. CDR3 sequence (DNA): TGTGCCAGCAGTTTTGGAAGGTCGGTTCAGCCCCAGCATTTT.

CDR3 loop: CASSLLAGPLNNEQFF. CDR3 in DNA: TGTGCCAGCAGTTTATTAGCGGGACCCCTTAACAATGAGCAGTTCTTC. The chain uses TRBV28 and TRBJ2-1; 8 bases are shared with TRBD2. CDR3 size: 16 residues. With 1 base clipped from V and 5 bases from J, the junction kept 7 bases outside the gene matches. In germline, CDR1 is MDHEN, CDR2 SYDVKM.

This chain uses TRBV27 with TRBJ1-5; D is unclear. The CDR3 consists of 16 residues. Germline assignment: CDR1 MNHEY and CDR2 SMNVEV (reference sequence). Trimming pared 8 bases from V and 0 bases from J, leaving 17 bases between. CDR3 bases: TGTGCCAGCCGCGAGATCGGGTGGGGTAGCAATCAGCCCCAGCATTTT. Translation: CASREIGWGSNQPQHF.

The gene calls are TRBV27 and TRBJ1-2, with 8 bases that match TRBD1. Losses at the gene ends were 10 bases for V and 4 bases for J; bases not matched to a gene: 5. The CDR3 totals 12 residues. Per the germline V gene, CDR1 is MNHEY and CDR2 is SMNVEV (reference sequence). CDR3 sequence: CATTGGAYGYTF. CDR3 bases: TGTGCCACCACAGGGGGAGCCTATGGCTACACCTTC.